The TCR beta chain under discussion was sequenced for a study of immune evolution from preneoplasia to lung adenocarcinoma (dated by TCRdb to the early 2020s). Notes on the research overall: HLA loss of heterozygosity was found in approximately 7% of AIS, under 18% of MIA and about 32% of ADC lesions, and in no AAH lesions. Immune contexture across lung adenocarcinoma precursors and invasive adenocarcinoma was profiled using immune gene expression, TCR sequencing and multiplex immunofluorescence. The overall cohort was made up of fewer than 70 patients with pulmonary nodules who had surgical resection. Class I HLA alleles were inferred from exome data with POLYSOLVER, and allele-specific HLA loss was detected with LOHHLA. Resected precursor lesions (AAH, AIS, MIA) and invasive adenocarcinomas were compared with paired morphologically normal lung tissue. TCR sequencing data came from 45 to 65 patients. Sample size was determined by specimen availability and not by a prior power calculation. The immune data were combined with whole exome sequencing and methylation data from the same cohort of nodules. The study reported that fewer than 120 samples were used for TCR sequencing. Study-wide conclusions, independent of this receptor: Normal lung showed the highest clonality, whereas later-stage lesions appeared to have higher T cell density and diversity but lower clonality. Findings were based on association rather than direct causation; larger cohorts with long-term follow-up and longitudinal biopsies were deemed needed. Compared with EGFR-mutant or double wild-type lesions, KRAS-mutant nodules had the highest T cell clonality. The highest top T cell clone frequencies were observed in normal lung, and a progressive decrease in top T cell clone frequencies appeared to occur from AAH through AIS, MIA and invasive adenocarcinoma. Because every patient came from Japan and China, how well the results apply to Western populations was uncertain.

Resection was performed on patients in Japan or China between the mid-2010s and the late 2010s. Two lung cancer pathologists independently reviewed H&E slides to confirm the histologic diagnosis of every case. Premalignant or tumor cells were enriched for nucleic acid extraction by macro-dissection performed after pathologic assessment. FFPE tissue was used for DNA isolation with the AllPrep DNA/RNA FFPE Kit. A note on this clone: This clone's antigen is unknown. No base quality information exists; no much larger clone differs at one position.

From cysteine to phenylalanine, the CDR3 is 16 amino acids long. CDR3 DNA is the only sequence kept; it has 48 bases, read in frame from the first base. Per the germline V gene, SGHRS is the CDR1 and YFSETQ is the CDR2. The germline V and J ends show losses of 2 bases and 1 base respectively, and no gene match explains 3 bases of the junction. Using the immunoSEQ hsTCRbeta Kit, TCR beta CDR3 regions were sequenced from DNA. The study's own analysis went as follows. TCR sequencing data were analysed with the ImmunoSEQ Analyzer. T cell clonality was defined as 1 minus Pielou's evenness, as computed on productive rearrangements. T cell diversity was measured with the inverse Simpson index on productive templates. T cell density was TCR beta template counts normalized to usable DNA, estimated by amplifying and sequencing housekeeping genes. TCR metrics were compared across histologic stages using two-sided Kruskal-Wallis tests. TCRdb took over this immuneACCESS table, retaining in-frame rearrangements with V and J assigned. Such tables are incomplete; in checked studies, under half of the missing clones stem from an unresolved V gene, and the remainder is unexplained. The V and J calls and clone size come from that table; D and trimming were worked out from the DNA. The sample includes around 3,800 clones, with roughly 80% observed a single time. Around 3.1% of the sample rests with the top ten.

Recombination joined TRBV5-1 with TRBJ2-3; 11 nucleotides in the junction match TRBD1. The source is a person between 55 and 69 years old with lung adenocarcinoma. The sequencing sample was made of FFPE minimally invasive lung adenocarcinoma tissue. The cell subset or site tag for this specimen amounts to: micro-invasive lung adenocarcinoma (MIA). The nucleotide sequence reads TGCGCCAGCAGCTTCGGGACAGGGGGTGGCACAGATACGCAGTATTTT. It translates as CASSFGTGGGTDTQYF.